The present T cell receptor beta chain was sequenced within a study of blood T cell repertoires in COVID-19. Study-level background: The cDNA or gDNA used as material had been derived from T cells, B-cell-depleted T cells, or PBMCs.

Cohort allocation depended upon clinical history that participants reported. What the recovered Cohort 3 donors had was two negative PCRs, clearance, or symptom resolution. Authors' processing steps: It was from reference gene primer amplification that nucleated cell counts were estimated. Clones were sequenced by immunoSEQ multiplex PCR, and TCRdb holds only the in-frame ones, with some missing. Clonal size and the V and J genes are those of that table, whereas D and trimming came from the DNA. This table holds roughly 250,000 clones, about 88% found once. Germline V gives CDR1 SGHRS, CDR2 YFSETQ. This CDR3 region has 16 residues. V dropped 0 bases and J dropped 2 bases, with 13 bases sitting between them.

The chain employs TRBV5-1 and TRBJ2-3; possible D gene TRBD2, 5 bases. The origin of this receptor is a woman aged 50 to 60 who had recovered from COVID-19. Sequencing was done on a sample of PBMCs or T cells enriched from blood (not recorded which). CDR3 sequence: CASSLGGRGLTDTQYF. In DNA form, the CDR3 reads TGCGCCAGCAGCTTGGGTGGGCGAGGGCTCACAGATACGCAGTATTTT.